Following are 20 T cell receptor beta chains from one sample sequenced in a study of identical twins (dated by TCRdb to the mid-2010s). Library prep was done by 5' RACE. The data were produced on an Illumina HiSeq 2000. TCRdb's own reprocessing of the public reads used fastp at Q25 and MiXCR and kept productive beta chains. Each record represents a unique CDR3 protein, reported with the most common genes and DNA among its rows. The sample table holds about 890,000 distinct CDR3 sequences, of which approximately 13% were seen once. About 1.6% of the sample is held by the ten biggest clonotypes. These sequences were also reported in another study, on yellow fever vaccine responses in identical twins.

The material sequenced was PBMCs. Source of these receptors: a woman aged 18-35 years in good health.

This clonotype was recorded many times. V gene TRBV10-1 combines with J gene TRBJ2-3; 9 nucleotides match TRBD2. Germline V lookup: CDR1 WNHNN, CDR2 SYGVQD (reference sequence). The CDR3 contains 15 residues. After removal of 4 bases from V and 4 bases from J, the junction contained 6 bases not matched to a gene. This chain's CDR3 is CASSGIAGVADTQYF. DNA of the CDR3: TGCGCCAGCAGTGGAATAGCGGGAGTTGCAGATACGCAGTATTTT.

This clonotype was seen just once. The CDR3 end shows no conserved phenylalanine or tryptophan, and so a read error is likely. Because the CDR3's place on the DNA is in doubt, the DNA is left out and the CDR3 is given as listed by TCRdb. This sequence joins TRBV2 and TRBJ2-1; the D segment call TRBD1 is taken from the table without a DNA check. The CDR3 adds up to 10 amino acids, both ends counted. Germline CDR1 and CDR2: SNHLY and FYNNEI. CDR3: CASEDRTSIT.

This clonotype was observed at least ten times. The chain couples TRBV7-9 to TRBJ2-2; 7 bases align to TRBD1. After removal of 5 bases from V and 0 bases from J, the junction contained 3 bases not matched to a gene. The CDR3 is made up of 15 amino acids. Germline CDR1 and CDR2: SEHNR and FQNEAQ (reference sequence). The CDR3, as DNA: TGTGCCAGCAGCCGGGGACAGCCGAACACCGGGGAGCTGTTTTTT. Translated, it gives CASSRGQPNTGELFF.

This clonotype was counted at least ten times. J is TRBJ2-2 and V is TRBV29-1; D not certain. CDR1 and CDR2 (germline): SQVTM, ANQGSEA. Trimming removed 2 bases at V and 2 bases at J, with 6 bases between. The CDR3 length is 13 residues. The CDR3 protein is CSVELENTGELFF. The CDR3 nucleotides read TGCAGCGTTGAACTAGAAAACACCGGGGAGCTGTTTTTT.

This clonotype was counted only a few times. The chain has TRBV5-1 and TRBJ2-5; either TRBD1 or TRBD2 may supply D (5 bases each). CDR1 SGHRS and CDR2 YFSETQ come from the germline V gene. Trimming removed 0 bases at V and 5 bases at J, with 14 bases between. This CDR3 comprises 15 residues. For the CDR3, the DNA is TGCGCCAGCAGCTTGGATCGGGACCCTCTGGAGACCCAGTACTTC. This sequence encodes CASSLDRDPLETQYF. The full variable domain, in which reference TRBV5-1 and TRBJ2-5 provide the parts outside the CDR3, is KAGVTQTPRYLIKTRGQQVTLSCSPISGHRSVSWYQQTPGQGLQFLFEYFSETQRNKGNFPGRFSGRQFSNSRSEMNVSTLELGDSALYLCASSLDRDPLETQYFGPGTRLLVL.

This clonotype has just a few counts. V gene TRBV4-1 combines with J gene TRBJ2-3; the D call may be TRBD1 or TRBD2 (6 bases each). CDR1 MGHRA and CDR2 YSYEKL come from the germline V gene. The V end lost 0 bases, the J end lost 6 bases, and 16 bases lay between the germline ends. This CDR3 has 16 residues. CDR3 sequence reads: CASSQDPPGGGDTQYF. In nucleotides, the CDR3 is TGCGCCAGCAGCCAAGATCCCCCTGGAGGGGGTGATACGCAGTATTTT.

The CDR3 region is CASSRTGPRSSYEQYF. The CDR3 DNA sequence: TGTGCCAGCAGCCGAACAGGACCCCGAAGCTCCTACGAGCAGTACTTC. The chain is built from TRBV3-1 and TRBJ2-7; weak D call: TRBD1 (5 bases). The V end lost 4 bases, the J end lost 0 bases, and 16 bases lay between the germline ends. There are 16 residues in the CDR3. Germline assignment: CDR1 LGHDT and CDR2 YNNKEL (reference sequence).

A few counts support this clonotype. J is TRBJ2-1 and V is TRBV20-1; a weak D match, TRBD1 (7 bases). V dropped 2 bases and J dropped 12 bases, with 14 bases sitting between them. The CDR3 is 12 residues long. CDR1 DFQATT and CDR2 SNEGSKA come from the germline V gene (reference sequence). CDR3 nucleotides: TGCAGTGCTAGACCGTCAGGGGGGCGGCAGTTCTTC. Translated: CSARPSGGRQFF.

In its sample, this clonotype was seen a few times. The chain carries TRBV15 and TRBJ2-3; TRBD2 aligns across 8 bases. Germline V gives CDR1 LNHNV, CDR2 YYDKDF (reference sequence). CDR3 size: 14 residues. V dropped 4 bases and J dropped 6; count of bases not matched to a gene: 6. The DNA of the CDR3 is TGTGCCACCAGCAAAGCGTCTAGCGGGGATACGCAGTATTTT. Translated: CATSKASSGDTQYF.

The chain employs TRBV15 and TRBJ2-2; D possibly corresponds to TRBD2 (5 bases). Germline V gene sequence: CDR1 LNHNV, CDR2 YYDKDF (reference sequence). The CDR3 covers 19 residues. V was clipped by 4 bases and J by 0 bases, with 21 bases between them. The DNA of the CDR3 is TGTGCCACCAGCAAGGGTGGGAGCCAAAAGCTAACGAACACCGGGGAGCTGTTTTTT. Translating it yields CATSKGGSQKLTNTGELFF.

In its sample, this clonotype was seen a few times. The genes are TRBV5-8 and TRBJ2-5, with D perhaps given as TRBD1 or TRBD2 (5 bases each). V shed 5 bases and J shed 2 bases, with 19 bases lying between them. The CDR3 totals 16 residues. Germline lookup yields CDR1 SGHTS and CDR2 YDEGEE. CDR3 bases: TGTGCCAGCAGTTCGCCCGGACGGGGCTCTCAAGAGACCCAGTACTTC. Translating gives CASSSPGRGSQETQYF.

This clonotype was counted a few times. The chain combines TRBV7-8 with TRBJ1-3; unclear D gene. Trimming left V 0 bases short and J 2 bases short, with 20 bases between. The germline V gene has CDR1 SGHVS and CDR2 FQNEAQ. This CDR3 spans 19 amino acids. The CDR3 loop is CASSLANRRKGSAGNTIYF. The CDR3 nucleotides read TGTGCCAGCAGCTTAGCCAACCGGCGGAAGGGCTCAGCTGGAAACACCATATATTTT.

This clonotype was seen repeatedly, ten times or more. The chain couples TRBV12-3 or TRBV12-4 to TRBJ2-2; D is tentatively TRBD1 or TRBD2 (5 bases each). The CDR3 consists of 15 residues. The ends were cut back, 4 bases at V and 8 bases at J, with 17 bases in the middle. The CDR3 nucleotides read TGTGCCAGCAGTTCCGGGACCCAGACCTCGGGGGAGCTGTTTTTT. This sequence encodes CASSSGTQTSGELFF.

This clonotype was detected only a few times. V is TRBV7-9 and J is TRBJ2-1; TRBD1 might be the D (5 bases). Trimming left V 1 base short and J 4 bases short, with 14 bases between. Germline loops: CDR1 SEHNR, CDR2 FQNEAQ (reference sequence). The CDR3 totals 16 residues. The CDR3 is CASSLEMGKGYNEQFF. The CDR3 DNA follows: TGTGCCAGCAGCTTAGAGATGGGAAAGGGGTACAATGAGCAGTTCTTC.

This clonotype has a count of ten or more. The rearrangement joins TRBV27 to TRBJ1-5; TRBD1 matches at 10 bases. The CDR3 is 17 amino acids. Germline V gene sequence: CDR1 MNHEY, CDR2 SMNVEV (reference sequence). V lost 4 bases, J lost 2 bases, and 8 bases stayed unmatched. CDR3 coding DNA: TGTGCCAGCAGTTCGACCCCGGACAGGGGGGGCAATCAGCCCCAGCATTTT. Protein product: CASSSTPDRGGNQPQHF.

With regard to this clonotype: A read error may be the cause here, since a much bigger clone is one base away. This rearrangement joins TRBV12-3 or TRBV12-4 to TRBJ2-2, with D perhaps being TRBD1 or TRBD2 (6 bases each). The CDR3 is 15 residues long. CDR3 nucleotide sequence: TGTGCCAGCAGCCCTGCAGGGGCGGGAACCGGGGTGCTGTTTTTT. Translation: CASSPAGAGTGVLFF.

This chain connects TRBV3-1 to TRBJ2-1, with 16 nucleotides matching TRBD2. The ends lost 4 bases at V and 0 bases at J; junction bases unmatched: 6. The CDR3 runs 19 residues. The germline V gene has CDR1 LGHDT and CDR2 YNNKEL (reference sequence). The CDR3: CASSLGLAGGPISYNEQFF. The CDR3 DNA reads TGTGCCAGCAGCCTGGGACTAGCGGGAGGGCCGATCTCCTACAATGAGCAGTTCTTC.

CDR3 in DNA: TGTGCCAGCGAACCACAGACTAACTATGGCTACACCTTC. It specifies CASEPQTNYGYTF. V is TRBV9 and J is TRBJ1-2; D not resolved. Germline V gives CDR1 SGDLS, CDR2 YYNGEE. The length of the CDR3 is 13 residues. V dropped 7 bases and J dropped 0 bases, with 10 bases sitting between them.

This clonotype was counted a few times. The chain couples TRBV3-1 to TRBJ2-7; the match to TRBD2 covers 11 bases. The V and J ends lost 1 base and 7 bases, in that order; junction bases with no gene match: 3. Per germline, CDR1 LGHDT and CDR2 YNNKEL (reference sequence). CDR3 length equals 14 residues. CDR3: CASSQGLAGWEQYV. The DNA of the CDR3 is TGTGCCAGCAGCCAAGGACTAGCGGGGTGGGAGCAGTACGTC.

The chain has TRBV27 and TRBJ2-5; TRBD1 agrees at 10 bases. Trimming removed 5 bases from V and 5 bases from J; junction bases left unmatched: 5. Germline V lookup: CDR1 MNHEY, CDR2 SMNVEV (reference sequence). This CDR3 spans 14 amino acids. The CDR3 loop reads CASSGDRGPETQYF. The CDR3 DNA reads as TGTGCCAGCAGTGGCGACAGGGGGCCGGAGACCCAGTACTTC.